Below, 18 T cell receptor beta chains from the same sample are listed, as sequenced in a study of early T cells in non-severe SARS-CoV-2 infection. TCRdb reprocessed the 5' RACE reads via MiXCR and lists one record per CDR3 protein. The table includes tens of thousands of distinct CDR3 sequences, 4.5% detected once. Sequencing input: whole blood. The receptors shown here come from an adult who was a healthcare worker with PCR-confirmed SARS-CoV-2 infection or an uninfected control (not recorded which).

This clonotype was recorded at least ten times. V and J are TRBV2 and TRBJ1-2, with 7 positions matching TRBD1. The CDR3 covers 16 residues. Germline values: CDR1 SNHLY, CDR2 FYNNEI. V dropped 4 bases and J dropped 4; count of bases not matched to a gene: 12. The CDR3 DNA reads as TGTGCCAGCAGTGCGGCCTCCGGGACAGCGATCTATGGCTACACCTTC. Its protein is CASSAASGTAIYGYTF.

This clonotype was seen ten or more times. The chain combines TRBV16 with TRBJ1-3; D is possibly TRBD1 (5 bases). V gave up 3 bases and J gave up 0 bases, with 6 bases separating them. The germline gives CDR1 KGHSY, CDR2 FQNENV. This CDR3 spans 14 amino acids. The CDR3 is CASSQTVSGNTIYF. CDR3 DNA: TGTGCCAGCAGCCAGACAGTCTCTGGAAACACCATATATTTT. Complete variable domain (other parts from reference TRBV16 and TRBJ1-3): GEEVAQTPKHLVRGEGQKAKLYCAPIKGHSYVFWYQQVLKNEFKFLISFQNENVFDETGMPKERFSAKCLPNSPCSLEIQATKLEDSAVYFCASSQTVSGNTIYFGEGSWLTVV.

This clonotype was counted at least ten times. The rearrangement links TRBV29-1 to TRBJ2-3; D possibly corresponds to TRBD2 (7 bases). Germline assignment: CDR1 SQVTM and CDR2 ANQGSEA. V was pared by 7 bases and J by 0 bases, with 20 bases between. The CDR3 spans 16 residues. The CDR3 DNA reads TGCAGCGCTTGGGGGGGCCAGACAGCTAGCACAGATACGCAGTATTTT. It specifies CSAWGGQTASTDTQYF.

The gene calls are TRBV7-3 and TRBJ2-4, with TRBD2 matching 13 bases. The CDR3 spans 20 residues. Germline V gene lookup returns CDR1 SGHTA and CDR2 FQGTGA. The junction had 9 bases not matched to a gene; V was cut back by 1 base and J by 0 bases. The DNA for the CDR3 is TGTGCCAGCAGCTTAATCCCAGTTACTAGCGGGGGGGTAGCCAAAAACATTCAGTACTTC. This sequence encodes CASSLIPVTSGGVAKNIQYF.

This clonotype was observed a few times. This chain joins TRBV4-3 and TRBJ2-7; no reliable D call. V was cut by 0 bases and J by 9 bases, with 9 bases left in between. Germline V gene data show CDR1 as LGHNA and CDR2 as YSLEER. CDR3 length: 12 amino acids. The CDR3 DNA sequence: TGCGCCAGCAGCCAAGATTATGGAAGGCAGTACTTC. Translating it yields CASSQDYGRQYF.

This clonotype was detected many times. The CDR3 is CASSQELAGGPYNEQFF. For the CDR3, the DNA is TGCGCCAGCAGCCAAGAACTAGCGGGAGGGCCCTACAATGAGCAGTTCTTC. The chain employs TRBV4-3 and TRBJ2-1; TRBD2 matches 13 bases. This CDR3 region has 17 residues. Looked up from germline, CDR1 is LGHNA and CDR2 is YSLEER. J was trimmed by 2 bases and V by 0 bases; bases with no gene match: 1.

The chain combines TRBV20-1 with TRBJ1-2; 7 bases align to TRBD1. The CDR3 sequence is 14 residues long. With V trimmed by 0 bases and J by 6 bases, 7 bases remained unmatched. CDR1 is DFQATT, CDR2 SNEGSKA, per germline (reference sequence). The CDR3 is CSARDGNRGDGYTF. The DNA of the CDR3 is TGCAGTGCTAGAGATGGGAACAGGGGCGATGGCTACACCTTC.

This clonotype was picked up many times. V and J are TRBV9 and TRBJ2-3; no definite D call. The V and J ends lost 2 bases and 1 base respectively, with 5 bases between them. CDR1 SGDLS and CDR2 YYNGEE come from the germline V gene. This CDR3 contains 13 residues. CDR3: CASSVQRTDTQYF. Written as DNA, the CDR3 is TGTGCCAGCAGCGTCCAGCGCACAGATACGCAGTATTTT.

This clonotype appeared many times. The CDR3 loop is CASSREAGRVNSPLHF. As DNA, the CDR3 is TGTGCCAGTAGTCGGGAGGCGGGACGGGTTAATTCACCCCTCCACTTT. The rearrangement links TRBV19 to TRBJ1-6; the D gene is possibly TRBD1 (5 bases). The CDR3 consists of 16 residues. Germline CDR1 and CDR2: LNHDA and SQIVND (reference sequence). The V end was cut by 5 bases, the J end by 6 bases, with 17 bases between.

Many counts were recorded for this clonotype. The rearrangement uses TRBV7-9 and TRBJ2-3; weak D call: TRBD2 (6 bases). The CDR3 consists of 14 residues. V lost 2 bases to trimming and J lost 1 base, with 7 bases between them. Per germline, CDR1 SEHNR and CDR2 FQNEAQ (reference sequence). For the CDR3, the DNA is TGTGCCAGCAGCTTATCGGGGGGCACAGATACGCAGTATTTT. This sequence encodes CASSLSGGTDTQYF.

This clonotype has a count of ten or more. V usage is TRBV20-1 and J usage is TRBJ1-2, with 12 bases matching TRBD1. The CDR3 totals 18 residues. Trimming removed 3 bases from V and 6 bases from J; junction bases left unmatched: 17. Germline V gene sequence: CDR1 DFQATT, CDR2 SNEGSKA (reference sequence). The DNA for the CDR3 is TGCAGTGCTAGGGATCAGATTGGGACAGGGGGCAATTCTCATGGCTACACCTTC. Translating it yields CSARDQIGTGGNSHGYTF.

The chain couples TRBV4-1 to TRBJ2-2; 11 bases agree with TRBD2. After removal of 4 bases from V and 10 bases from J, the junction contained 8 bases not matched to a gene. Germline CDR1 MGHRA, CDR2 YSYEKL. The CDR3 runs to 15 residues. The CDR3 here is CASSLRSGRAEELFF. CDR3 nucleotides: TGCGCCAGCAGCCTTCGTAGCGGGAGGGCAGAGGAGCTGTTTTTT.

Written as DNA, the CDR3 is TGTGCCAGCAGCCCAGGACAGGGGTCCTACAATGAGCAGTTCTTC. Translated, it gives CASSPGQGSYNEQFF. The chain combines TRBV7-2 with TRBJ2-1; 9 positions match TRBD1. From germline, CDR1 is SGHTA and CDR2 FQGNSA. V dropped 5 bases and J dropped 1; count of bases not matched to a gene: 3. The CDR3 runs to 15 residues.

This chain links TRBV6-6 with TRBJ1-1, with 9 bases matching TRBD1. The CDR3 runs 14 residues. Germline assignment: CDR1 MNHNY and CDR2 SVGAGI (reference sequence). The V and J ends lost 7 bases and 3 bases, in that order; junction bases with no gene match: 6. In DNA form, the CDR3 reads TGTGCCAGCAATCAACAGGGGGCGGACACTGAAGCTTTCTTT. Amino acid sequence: CASNQQGADTEAFF.

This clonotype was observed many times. The CDR3 loop reads CASSPGLAGYEQYF. CDR3 DNA sequence: TGTGCCAGCAGCCCCGGACTAGCGGGGTACGAGCAGTACTTC. The rearrangement joins TRBV7-2 to TRBJ2-7, with 12 nucleotides matching TRBD2. Per the germline V gene, CDR1 is SGHTA and CDR2 is FQGNSA. The CDR3 is 14 residues long. The V and J ends lost 5 bases and 4 bases, in that order; junction bases with no gene match: 3.

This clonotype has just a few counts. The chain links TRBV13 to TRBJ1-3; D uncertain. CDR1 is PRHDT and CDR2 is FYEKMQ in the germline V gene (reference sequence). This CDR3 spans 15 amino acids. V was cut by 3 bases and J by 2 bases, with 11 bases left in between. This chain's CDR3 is CASSFRIVAGNTIYF. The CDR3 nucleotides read TGTGCCAGCAGCTTCAGGATCGTAGCTGGAAACACCATATATTTT. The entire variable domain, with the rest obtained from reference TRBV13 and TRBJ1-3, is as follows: AAGVIQSPRHLIKEKRETATLKCYPIPRHDTVYWYQQGPGQDPQFLISFYEKMQSDKGSIPDRFSAQQFSDYHSELNMSSLELGDSALYFCASSFRIVAGNTIYFGEGSWLTVV.

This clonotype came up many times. CDR3 bases: TGTGCCAGCAGCTTAACTAGCGTTGGAGATACGCAGTATTTT. Amino acid sequence: CASSLTSVGDTQYF. The J gene is TRBJ2-3, the V gene TRBV7-8; 7 nucleotides match TRBD2. The CDR3 extends over 14 amino acids. The J segment lost 5 bases and the V segment lost 2 bases, leaving 4 bases of the junction unmatched. CDR1 is SGHVS, CDR2 FQNEAQ, per germline.

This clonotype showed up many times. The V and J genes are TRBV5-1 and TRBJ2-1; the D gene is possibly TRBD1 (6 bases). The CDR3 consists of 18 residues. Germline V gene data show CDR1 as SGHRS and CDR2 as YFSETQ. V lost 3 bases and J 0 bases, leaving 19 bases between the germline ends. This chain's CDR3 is CASSSLGPRGSSYNEQFF. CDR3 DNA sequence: TGCGCCAGCAGCTCCCTCGGGCCGAGGGGGAGCTCCTACAATGAGCAGTTCTTC.